This T cell receptor (beta chain) emerged from a study of HIV-infected patients and healthy controls. The study's findings and limits: Healthy control repertoires had roughly threefold more distinct CDR3s than untreated HIV+ repertoires, and higher Shannon diversity.

This clonotype was recorded at least ten times. Its antigen is not identified. The CDR3 has 13 amino acids. Germline V gene lookup returns CDR1 MDHEN and CDR2 SYDVKM. With V trimmed by 11 bases and J by 5 bases, 9 bases remained unmatched. cDNA was made from approximately 500 ng RNA using alpha and beta constant primers. Each of the alpha and beta chains got its own library through chain-specific third strand synthesis with indices. One entry per CDR3 protein, called by TCRdb with MiXCR from the 5' RACE reads. The sample carries approximately 7,000 distinct CDR3 sequences, about 10% recorded once. Whole blood was used without fractionation, so all unsorted peripheral T cells were included.

The V call is TRBV28, the J call TRBJ2-1; 7 bases map to TRBD1. The sequence came from an adult with HIV infection. Sample: blood, taken before antiretroviral therapy. CDR3 residues: CACYGTDNNEQFF. CDR3 nucleotides: TGTGCCTGCTACGGGACAGACAACAATGAGCAGTTCTTC.